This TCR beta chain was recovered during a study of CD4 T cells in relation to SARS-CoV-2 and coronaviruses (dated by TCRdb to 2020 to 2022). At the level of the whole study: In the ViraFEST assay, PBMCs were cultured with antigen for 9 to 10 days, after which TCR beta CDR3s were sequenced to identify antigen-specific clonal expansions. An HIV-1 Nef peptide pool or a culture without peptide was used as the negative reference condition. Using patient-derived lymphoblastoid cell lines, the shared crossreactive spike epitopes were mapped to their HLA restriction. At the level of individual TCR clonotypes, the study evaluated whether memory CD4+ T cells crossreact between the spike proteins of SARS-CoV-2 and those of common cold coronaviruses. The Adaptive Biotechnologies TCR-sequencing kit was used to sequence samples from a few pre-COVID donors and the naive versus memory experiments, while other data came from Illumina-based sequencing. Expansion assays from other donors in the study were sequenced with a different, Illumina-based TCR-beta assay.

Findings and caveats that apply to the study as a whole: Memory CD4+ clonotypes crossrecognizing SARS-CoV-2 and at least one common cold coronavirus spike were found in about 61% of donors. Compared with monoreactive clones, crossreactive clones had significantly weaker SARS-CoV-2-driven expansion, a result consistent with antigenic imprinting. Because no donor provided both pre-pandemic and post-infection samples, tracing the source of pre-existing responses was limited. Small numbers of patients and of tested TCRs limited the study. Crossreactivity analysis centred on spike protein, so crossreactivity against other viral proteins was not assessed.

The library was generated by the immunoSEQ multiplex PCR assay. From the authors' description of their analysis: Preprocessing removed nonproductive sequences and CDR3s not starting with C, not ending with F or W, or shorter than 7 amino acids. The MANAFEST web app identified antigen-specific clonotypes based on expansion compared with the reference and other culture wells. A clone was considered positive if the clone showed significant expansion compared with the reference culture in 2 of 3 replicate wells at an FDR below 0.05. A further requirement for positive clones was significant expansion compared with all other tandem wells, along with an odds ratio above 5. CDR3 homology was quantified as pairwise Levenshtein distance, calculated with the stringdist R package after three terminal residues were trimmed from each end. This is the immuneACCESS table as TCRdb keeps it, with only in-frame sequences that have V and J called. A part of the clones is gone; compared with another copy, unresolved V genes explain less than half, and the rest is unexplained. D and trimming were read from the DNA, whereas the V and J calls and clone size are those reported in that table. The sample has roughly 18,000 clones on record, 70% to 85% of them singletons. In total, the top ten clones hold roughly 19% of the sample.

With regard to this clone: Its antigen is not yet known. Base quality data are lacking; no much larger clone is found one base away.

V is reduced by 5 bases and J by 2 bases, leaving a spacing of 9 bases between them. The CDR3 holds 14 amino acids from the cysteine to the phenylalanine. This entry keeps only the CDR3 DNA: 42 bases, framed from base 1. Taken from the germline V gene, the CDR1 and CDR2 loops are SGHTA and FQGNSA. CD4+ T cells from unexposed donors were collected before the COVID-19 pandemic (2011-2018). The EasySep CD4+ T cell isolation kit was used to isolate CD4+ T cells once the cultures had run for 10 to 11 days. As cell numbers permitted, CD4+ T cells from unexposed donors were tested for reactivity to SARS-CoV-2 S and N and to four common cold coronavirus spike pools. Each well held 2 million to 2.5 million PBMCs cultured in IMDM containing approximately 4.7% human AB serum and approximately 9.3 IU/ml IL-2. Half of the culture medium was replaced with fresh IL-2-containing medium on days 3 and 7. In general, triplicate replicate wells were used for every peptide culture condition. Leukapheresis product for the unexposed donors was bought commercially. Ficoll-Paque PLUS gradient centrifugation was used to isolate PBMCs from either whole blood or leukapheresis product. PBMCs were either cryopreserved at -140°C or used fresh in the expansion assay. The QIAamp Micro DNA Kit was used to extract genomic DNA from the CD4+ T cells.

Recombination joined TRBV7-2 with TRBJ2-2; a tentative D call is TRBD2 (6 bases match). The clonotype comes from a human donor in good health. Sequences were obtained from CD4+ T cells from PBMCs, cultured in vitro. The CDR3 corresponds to CASSGLYNTGELFF. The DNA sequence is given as TGTGCCAGCAGCGGACTATATAACACCGGGGAGCTGTTTTTT.